Listed below are T cell receptor beta chains from one sample, sequenced in a study of blood T cell repertoires in COVID-19. Clones were sequenced by immunoSEQ multiplex PCR, and TCRdb holds only the in-frame ones, with some missing. This sample carries 60,000 or so clones, about nine tenths of them seen once, and the ten largest clones take around 1.6%. Material for sequencing was peripheral blood. These receptors were collected from a man aged 55-75 years with acute or convalescent COVID-19. The CDR3 runs from the conserved cysteine through the conserved F or W. A D gene is named only where the DNA matches it firmly. The size field is filled for only some rows; it gives once, few, many or a size class.

v_gene: TRBV3-1/TRBV3-2; d_gene: NA; j_gene: TRBJ1-2; abundance: NA; CDR3aa: CASSQGHVDYGYTF; CDR3nt: TGTGCCAGCAGCCAAGGACATGTGGACTATGGCTACACCTTC
v_gene: TRBV9; d_gene: NA; j_gene: TRBJ1-3; abundance: NA; CDR3aa: CASSPRGISGNTIYF; CDR3nt: TGTGCCAGCAGCCCCCGGGGGATCTCTGGAAACACCATATATTTT
v_gene: TRBV5-4; d_gene: NA; j_gene: TRBJ2-2; abundance: NA; CDR3aa: CASSSRVRPGELFF; CDR3nt: TGTGCCAGCAGCTCGAGGGTTCGACCCGGGGAGCTGTTTTTT
v_gene: TRBV19; d_gene: TRBD1; j_gene: TRBJ2-2; abundance: NA; CDR3aa: CASRFDRGTGELFF; CDR3nt: TGTGCCAGTCGCTTTGACAGGGGCACCGGGGAGCTGTTTTTT
v_gene: TRBV21-1; d_gene: NA; j_gene: TRBJ2-7; abundance: NA; CDR3aa: CASSTGGDGRHTYEQYF; CDR3nt: TGTGCCAGCAGCACGGGGGGAGACGGCAGGCATACCTACGAGCAGTACTTC
v_gene: TRBV6-5; d_gene: NA; j_gene: TRBJ1-5; abundance: NA; CDR3aa: CASSSQYQGKKPQHF; CDR3nt: TGTGCCAGCAGCTCACAGTACCAGGGAAAGAAGCCCCAGCATTTT
v_gene: TRBV4-2; d_gene: TRBD2; j_gene: TRBJ2-2; abundance: NA; CDR3aa: CASSQFIAGKNTGELFF; CDR3nt: TGTGCCAGCAGCCAATTTATAGCGGGGAAGAACACCGGGGAGCTGTTTTTT
v_gene: TRBV2; d_gene: NA; j_gene: TRBJ1-5; abundance: NA; CDR3aa: CASSESGGSYQPQHF; CDR3nt: TGTGCCAGCAGTGAATCGGGAGGGTCCTATCAGCCCCAGCATTTT
v_gene: TRBV28; d_gene: TRBD1; j_gene: TRBJ2-7; abundance: few; CDR3aa: CASSLDRVHEQYF; CDR3nt: TGTGCCAGCAGTTTGGACAGGGTTCACGAGCAGTACTTC
v_gene: TRBV27; d_gene: NA; j_gene: TRBJ1-1; abundance: NA; CDR3aa: CASRQGYQAFF; CDR3nt: TGTGCCAGCAGACAGGGATACCAAGCTTTCTTT
v_gene: TRBV9; d_gene: TRBD1; j_gene: TRBJ1-2; abundance: NA; CDR3aa: CASSVGQGASGYTF; CDR3nt: TGTGCCAGCAGCGTTGGACAGGGGGCAAGTGGCTACACCTTC
v_gene: TRBV10-1; d_gene: NA; j_gene: TRBJ2-7; abundance: NA; CDR3aa: CASTNHPRFYEQYF; CDR3nt: TGCGCCAGCACCAATCACCCCAGGTTCTACGAGCAGTACTTC
v_gene: TRBV10-3; d_gene: NA; j_gene: TRBJ1-2; abundance: NA; CDR3aa: CAISATESYGYTF; CDR3nt: TGTGCCATCAGTGCGACAGAAAGTTATGGCTACACCTTC